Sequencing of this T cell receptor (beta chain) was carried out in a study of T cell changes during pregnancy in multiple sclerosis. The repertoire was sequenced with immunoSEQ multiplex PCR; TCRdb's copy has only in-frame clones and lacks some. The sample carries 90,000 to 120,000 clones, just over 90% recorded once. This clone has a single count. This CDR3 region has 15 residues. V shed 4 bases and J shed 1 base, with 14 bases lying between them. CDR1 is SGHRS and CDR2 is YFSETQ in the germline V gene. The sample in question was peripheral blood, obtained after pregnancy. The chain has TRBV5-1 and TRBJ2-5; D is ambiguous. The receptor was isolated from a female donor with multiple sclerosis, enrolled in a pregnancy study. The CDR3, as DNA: TGCGCCAGCAGCGGAGACCCGACGGTCCAAGAGACCCAGTACTTC. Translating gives CASSGDPTVQETQYF.